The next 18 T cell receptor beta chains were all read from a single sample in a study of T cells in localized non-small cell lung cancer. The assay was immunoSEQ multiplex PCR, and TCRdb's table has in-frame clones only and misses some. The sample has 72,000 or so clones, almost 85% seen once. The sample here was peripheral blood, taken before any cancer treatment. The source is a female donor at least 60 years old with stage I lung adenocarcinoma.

The CDR3 coding sequence is TGTGCCAGTAGTATGCTCGGGAGGGCTTACGAGCAGTACTTC. Amino acids: CASSMLGRAYEQYF. The chain carries TRBV19 and TRBJ2-7; the match to TRBD2 covers 8 bases. Looked up from germline, CDR1 is LNHDA and CDR2 is SQIVND (reference sequence). Unmatched junction bases numbered 5, after V lost 3 bases and J lost 4 bases. This CDR3 has 14 residues.

CDR3 coding DNA: TGTGCCTGGAGTGTACGCTTTAACAGGATCTCTGGAAACACCATATATTTT. This gives the protein CAWSVRFNRISGNTIYF. This rearrangement joins TRBV30 to TRBJ1-3; a weak D match, TRBD1 (5 bases). Trimming left V 0 bases short and J 0 bases short, with 15 bases between. The germline V gene encodes CDR1 GTSNPN and CDR2 SVGIG (reference sequence). This CDR3 has 17 amino acids.

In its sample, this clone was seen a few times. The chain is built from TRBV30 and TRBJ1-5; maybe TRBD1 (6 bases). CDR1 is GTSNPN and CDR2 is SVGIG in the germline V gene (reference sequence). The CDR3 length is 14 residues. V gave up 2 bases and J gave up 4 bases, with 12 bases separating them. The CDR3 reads CAWSTGQRNQPQHF. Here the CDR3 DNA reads TGTGCCTGGAGTACCGGACAGCGTAATCAGCCCCAGCATTTT. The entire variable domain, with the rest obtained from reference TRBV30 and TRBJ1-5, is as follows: SQTIHQWPATLVQPVGSPLSLECTVEGTSNPNLYWYRQAAGRGLQLLFYSVGIGQISSEVPQNLSASRPQDRQFILSSKKLLLSDSGFYLCAWSTGQRNQPQHFGDGTRLSIL.

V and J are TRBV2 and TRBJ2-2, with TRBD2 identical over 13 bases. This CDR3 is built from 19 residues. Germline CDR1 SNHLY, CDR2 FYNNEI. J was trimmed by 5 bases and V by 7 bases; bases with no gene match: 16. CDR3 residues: CASISGRTSGGLGTGELFF. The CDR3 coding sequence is TGTGCCAGCATCTCAGGCCGGACTAGCGGGGGTTTAGGAACCGGGGAGCTGTTTTTT.

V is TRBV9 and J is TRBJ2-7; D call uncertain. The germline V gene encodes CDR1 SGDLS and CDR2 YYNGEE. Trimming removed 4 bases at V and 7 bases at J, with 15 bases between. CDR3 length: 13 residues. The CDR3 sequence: CASSSQNYGEQYF. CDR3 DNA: TGTGCCAGCAGCTCCCAAAATTACGGGGAGCAGTACTTC.

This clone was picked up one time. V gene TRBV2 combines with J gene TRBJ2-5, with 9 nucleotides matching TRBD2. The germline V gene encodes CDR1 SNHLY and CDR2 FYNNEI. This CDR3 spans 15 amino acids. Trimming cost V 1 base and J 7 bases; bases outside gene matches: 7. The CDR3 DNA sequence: TGTGCCAGCAGTGAAGATAGCGGGGGAGCCAGGACCCAGTACTTC. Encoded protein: CASSEDSGGARTQYF.

CDR3 sequence reads: CASSLVVAGTQYF. CDR3 DNA: TGCGCCAGCAGCTTGGTAGTAGCCGGGACCCAGTACTTC. The rearrangement links TRBV5-1 to TRBJ2-5; D gene uncertain. The V end was cut by 0 bases, the J end by 7 bases, with 10 bases between. Germline CDR1 and CDR2: SGHRS and YFSETQ. The CDR3 has 13 residues.

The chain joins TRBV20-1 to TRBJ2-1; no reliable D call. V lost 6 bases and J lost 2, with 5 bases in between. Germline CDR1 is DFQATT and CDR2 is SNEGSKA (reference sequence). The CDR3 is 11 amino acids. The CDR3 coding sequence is TGCAGTGCCCCAGCCTACAATGAGCAGTTCTTC. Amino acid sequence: CSAPAYNEQFF.

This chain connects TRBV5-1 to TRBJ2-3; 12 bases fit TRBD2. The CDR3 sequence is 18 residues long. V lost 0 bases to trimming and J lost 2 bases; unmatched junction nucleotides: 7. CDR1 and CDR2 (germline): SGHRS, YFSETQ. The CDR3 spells CASSLARTSGEITDTQYF. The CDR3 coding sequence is TGCGCCAGCAGCTTGGCCAGGACTAGCGGGGAAATCACAGATACGCAGTATTTT.

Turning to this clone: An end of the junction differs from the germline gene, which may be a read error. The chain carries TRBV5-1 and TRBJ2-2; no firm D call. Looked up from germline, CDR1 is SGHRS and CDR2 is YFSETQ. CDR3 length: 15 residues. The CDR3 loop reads CASTKEGPNTGELFF. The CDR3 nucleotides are TGCGCCAGCACCAAAGAAGGGCCTAACACTGGGGAGCTGTTTTTT.

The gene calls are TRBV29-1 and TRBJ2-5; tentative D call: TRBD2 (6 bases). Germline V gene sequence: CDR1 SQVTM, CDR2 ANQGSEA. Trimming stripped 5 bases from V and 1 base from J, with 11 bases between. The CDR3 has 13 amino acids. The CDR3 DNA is TGCAGCGTTAGTTGGGGGGTCCAAGAGACCCAGTACTTC. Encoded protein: CSVSWGVQETQYF.

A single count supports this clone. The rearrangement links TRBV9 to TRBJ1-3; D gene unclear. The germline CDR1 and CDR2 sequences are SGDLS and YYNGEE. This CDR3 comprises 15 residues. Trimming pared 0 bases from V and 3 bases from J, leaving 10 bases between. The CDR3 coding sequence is TGTGCCAGCAGCGTAGAGGCCCTCGGTGGAAACACCATATATTTT. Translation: CASSVEALGGNTIYF.

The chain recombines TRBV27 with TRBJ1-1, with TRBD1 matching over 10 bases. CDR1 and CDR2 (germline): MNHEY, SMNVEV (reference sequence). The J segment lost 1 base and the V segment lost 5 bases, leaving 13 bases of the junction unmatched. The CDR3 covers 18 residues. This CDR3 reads CASSPTPRQGAKNTEAFF. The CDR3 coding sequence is TGTGCCAGCAGTCCGACCCCTCGACAGGGGGCAAAGAACACTGAAGCTTTCTTT.

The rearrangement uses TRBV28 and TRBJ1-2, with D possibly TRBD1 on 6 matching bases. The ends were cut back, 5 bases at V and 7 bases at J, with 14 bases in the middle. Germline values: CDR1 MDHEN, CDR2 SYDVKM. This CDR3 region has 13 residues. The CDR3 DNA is TGTGCCAGCAGTGCTGTGGGGGCCGGTGGCTACACCTTC. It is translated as CASSAVGAGGYTF.

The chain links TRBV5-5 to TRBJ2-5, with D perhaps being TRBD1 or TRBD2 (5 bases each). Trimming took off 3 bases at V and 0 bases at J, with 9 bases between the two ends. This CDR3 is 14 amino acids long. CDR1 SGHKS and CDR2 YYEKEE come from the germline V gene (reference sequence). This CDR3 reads CASSWGPYQETQYF. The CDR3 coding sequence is TGTGCCAGCAGCTGGGGACCTTACCAAGAGACCCAGTACTTC.

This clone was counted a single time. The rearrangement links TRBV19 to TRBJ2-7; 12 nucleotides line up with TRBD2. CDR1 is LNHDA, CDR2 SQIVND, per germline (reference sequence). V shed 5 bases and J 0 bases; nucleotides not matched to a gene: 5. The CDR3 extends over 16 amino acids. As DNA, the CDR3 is TGTGCCAGTAGTCCCCGGACTAGCGGGAACTCCTACGAGCAGTACTTC. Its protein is CASSPRTSGNSYEQYF.

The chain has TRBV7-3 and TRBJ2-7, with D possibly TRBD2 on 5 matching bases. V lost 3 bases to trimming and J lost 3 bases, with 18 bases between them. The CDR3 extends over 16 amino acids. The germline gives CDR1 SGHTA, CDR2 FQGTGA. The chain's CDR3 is CASSLDGELRIYEQYF. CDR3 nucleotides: TGTGCCAGCAGCTTGGACGGGGAGCTTAGGATCTACGAGCAGTACTTC.

The DNA of the CDR3 is TGTGCCAGTAGCACACCCCGAGGGGGCAATCAGCCCCAGCATTTT. Translation: CASSTPRGGNQPQHF. The rearrangement joins TRBV19 to TRBJ1-5; perhaps TRBD1 as D (5 bases). CDR3 size: 15 residues. The germline V gene has CDR1 LNHDA and CDR2 SQIVND (reference sequence). The ends were cut back, 6 bases at V and 2 bases at J, with 14 bases in the middle.